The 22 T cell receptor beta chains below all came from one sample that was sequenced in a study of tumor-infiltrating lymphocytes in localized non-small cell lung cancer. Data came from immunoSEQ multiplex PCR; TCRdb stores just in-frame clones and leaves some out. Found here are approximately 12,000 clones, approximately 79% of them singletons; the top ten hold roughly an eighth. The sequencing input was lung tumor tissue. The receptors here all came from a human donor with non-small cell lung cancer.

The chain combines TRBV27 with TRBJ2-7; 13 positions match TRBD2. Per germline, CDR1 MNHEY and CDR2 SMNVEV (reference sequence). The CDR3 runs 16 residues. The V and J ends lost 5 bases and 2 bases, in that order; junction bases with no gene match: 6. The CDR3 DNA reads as TGTGCCAGCAGTGTGGGACTAGCGGGATATGCCTACGAGCAGTACTTC. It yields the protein CASSVGLAGYAYEQYF.

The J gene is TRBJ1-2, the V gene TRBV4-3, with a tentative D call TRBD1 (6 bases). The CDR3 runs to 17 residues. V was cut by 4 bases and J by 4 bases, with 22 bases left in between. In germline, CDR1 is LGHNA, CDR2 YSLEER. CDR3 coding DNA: TGCGCCAGCAGCCTATTCGTCACTGGGGGGCTTGGCTATGGCTACACCTTC. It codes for CASSLFVTGGLGYGYTF.

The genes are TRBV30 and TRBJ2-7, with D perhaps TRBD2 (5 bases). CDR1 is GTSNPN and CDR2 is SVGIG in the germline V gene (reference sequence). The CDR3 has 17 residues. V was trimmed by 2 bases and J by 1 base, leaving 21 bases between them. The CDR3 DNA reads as TGTGCCTGGAGTAGGATCCTAACCGGGATTCCTTCCTACGAGCAGTACTTC. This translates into CAWSRILTGIPSYEQYF. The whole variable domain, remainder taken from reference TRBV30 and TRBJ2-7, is SQTIHQWPATLVQPVGSPLSLECTVEGTSNPNLYWYRQAAGRGLQLLFYSVGIGQISSEVPQNLSASRPQDRQFILSSKKLLLSDSGFYLCAWSRILTGIPSYEQYFGPGTRLTVT.

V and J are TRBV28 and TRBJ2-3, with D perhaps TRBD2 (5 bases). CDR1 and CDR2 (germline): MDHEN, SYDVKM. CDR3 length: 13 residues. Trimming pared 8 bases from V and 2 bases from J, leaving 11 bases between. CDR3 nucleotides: TGTGCCAGCCTCTTGGACTTCACAGATACGCAGTATTTT. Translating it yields CASLLDFTDTQYF. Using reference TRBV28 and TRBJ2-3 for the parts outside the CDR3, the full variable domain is DVKVTQSSRYLVKRTGEKVFLECVQDMDHENMFWYRQDPGLGLRLIYFSYDVKMKEKGDIPEGYSVSREKKERFSLILESASTNQTSMYLCASLLDFTDTQYFGPGTRLTVL.

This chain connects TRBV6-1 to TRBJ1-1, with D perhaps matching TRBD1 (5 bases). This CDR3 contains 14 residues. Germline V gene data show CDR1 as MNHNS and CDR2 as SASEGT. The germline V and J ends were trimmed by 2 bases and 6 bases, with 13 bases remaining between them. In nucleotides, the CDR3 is TGTGCCAGCAGTGAACGGGGGGAGGGTGCTGAAGCTTTCTTT. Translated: CASSERGEGAEAFF.

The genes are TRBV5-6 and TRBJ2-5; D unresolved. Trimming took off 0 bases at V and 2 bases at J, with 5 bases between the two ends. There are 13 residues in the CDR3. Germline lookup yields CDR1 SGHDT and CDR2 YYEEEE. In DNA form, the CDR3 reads TGTGCCAGCAGCTTGGGCCTGCAAGAGACCCAGTACTTC. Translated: CASSLGLQETQYF.

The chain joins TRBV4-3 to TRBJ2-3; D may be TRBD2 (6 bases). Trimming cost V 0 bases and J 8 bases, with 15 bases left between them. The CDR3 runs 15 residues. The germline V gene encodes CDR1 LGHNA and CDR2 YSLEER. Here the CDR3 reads CASSQEDGSGVTQYF. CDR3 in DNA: TGCGCCAGCAGCCAAGAAGACGGGAGTGGAGTTACGCAGTATTTT.

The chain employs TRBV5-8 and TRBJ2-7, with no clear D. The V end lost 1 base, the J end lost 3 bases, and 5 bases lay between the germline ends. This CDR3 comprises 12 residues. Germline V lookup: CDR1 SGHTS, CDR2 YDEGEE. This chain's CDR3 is CASSLNSYEQYF. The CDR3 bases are TGTGCCAGCAGCTTGAACAGCTACGAGCAGTACTTC.

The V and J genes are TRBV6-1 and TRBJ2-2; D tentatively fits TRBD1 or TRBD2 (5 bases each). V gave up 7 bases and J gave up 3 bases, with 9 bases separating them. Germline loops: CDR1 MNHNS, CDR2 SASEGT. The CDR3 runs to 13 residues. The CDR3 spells CASTEGYTGELFF. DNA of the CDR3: TGTGCCAGCACCGAGGGGTACACCGGGGAGCTGTTTTTT.

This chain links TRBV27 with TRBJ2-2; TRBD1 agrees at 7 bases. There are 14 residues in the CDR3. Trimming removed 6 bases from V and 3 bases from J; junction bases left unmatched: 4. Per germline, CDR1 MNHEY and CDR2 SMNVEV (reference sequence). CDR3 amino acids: CASRTQGYTGELFF. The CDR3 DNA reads TGTGCCAGCAGGACACAGGGGTACACCGGGGAGCTGTTTTTT.

The CDR3 sequence is CASSQSVRTGVWGRNEQFF. CDR3 sequence (DNA): TGCGCCAGCAGTCAATCCGTCCGGACAGGGGTTTGGGGTAGGAATGAGCAGTTCTTC. The V and J genes are TRBV23-1 and TRBJ2-1, with TRBD1 matching over 9 bases. TRBV23-1 is an open reading frame whose function is uncertain. V was pared by 0 bases and J by 7 bases, with 16 bases of the junction left unmatched. The CDR3 length is 19 residues.

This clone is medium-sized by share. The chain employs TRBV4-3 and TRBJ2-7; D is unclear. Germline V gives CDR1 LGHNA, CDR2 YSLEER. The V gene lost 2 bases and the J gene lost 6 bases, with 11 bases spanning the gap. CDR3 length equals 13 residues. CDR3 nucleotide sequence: TGCGCCAGCAGCCAACTATCCGGGCTCGAGCAGTACTTC. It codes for CASSQLSGLEQYF.

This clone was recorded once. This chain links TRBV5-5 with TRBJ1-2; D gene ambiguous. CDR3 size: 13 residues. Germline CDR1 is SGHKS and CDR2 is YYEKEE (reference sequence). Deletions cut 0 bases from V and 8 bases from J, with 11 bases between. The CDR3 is CASSLGGRQGYTF. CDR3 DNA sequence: TGTGCCAGCAGCTTGGGAGGGCGTCAGGGCTACACCTTC. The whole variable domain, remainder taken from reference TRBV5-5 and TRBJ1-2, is DAGVTQSPTHLIKTRGQQVTLRCSPISGHKSVSWYQQVLGQGPQFIFQYYEKEERGRGNFPDRFSARQFPNYSSELNVNALLLGDSALYLCASSLGGRQGYTFGSGTRLTVV.

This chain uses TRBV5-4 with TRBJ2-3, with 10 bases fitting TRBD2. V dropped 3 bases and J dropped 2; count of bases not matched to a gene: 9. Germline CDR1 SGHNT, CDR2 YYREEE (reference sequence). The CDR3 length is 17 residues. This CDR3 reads CASSSSSGRYPTDTQYF. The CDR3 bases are TGTGCCAGCAGCTCAAGTAGCGGGAGGTACCCCACAGATACGCAGTATTTT.

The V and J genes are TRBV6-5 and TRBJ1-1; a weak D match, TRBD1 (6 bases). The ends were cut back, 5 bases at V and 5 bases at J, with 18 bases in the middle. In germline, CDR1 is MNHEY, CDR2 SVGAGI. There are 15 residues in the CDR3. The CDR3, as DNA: TGTGCCAGCAGTGCACGGACAGTTGCAGGGACTGAAGCTTTCTTT. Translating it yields CASSARTVAGTEAFF.

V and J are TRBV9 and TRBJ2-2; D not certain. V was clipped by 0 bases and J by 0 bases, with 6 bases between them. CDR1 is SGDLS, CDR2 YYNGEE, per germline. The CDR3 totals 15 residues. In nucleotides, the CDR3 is TGTGCCAGCAGCGTAGCCCCCACGAACACCGGGGAGCTGTTTTTT. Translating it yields CASSVAPTNTGELFF.

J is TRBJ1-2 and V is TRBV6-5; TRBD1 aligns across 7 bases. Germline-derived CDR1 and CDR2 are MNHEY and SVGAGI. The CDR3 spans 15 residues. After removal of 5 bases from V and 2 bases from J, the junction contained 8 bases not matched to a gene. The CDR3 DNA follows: TGTGCCAGCAGTACCTACAGGGGATTAAACTATGGCTACACCTTC. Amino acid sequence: CASSTYRGLNYGYTF.

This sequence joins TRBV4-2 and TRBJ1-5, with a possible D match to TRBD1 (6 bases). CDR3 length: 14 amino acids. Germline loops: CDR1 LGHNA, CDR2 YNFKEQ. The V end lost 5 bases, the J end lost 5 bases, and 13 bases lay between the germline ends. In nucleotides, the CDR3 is TGTGCCAGCAGCTTGGGCAGGGGCGATCAGCCCCAGCATTTT. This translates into CASSLGRGDQPQHF.

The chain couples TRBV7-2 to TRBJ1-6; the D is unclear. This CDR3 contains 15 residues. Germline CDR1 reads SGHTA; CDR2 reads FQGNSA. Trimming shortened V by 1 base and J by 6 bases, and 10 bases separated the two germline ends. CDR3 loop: CASSLEGRANSPLHF. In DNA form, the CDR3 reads TGTGCCAGCAGCTTAGAGGGCAGAGCTAATTCACCCCTCCACTTT.

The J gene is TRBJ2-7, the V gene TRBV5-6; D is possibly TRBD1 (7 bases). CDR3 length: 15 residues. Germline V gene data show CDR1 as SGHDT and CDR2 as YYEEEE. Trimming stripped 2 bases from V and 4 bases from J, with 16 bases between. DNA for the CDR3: TGTGCCAGCAGCTTCCCCTCCAGGGGGGCGTACGAGCAGTACTTC. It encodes CASSFPSRGAYEQYF.

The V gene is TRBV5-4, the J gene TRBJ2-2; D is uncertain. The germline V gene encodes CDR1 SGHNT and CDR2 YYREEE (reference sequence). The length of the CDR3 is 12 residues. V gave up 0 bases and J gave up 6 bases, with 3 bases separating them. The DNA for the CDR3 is TGTGCCAGCAGCTTGGGAGCCGGGGAGCTGTTTTTT. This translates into CASSLGAGELFF.

CDR3 amino acids: CASSPAGYGNTIYF. The CDR3 DNA sequence: TGTGCCAGCTCACCCGCCGGGTATGGAAACACCATATATTTT. The chain carries TRBV18 and TRBJ1-3; the D is unclear. This CDR3 contains 14 residues. Looked up from germline, CDR1 is KGHSH and CDR2 is LQKENI. V was cut by 3 bases and J by 3 bases, with 9 bases left in between.